This TCR beta chain was profiled in a study of blood T cells in healthy people across ages. Caucasian individuals from Russia who were healthy and aged about 6 to 95 acted as donors. Total RNA extracted from each sample amounted to at least 6 micrograms. The second PCR ran roughly 6 to 11 cycles with a sample-barcoded 5' primer and J-beta primers. Each of the cDNA molecules was tagged by a template-switch adaptor with 12 random nucleotides. TCRdb reprocessed the 5' RACE reads via MiXCR and lists one record per CDR3 protein. The data contain around 650,000 distinct CDR3 sequences, about 32% of them singletons. Many counts were recorded for this clonotype. What it binds is not known. Study-wide results and limits: Any changes in expanded clonotypes were possibly confounded, as donor CMV status remained unknown.

The CDR3 loop spans 14 amino acids. CDR1 MGHDK and CDR2 SYGVNS come from the germline V gene. Trimming shortened V by 1 base and J by 4 bases, and 10 bases separated the two germline ends. Material: blood. This TCR derives from a woman of 80 years or more in good health. The chain employs TRBV25-1 and TRBJ1-2, with a possible D match to TRBD1 (5 bases). The CDR3 region has the DNA TGTGCCAGCAGTGAATCCCGGCAGGGCTATGGCTACACCTTC. It is translated as CASSESRQGYGYTF.